The entry below gives a single T cell receptor beta chain sequence along with its context. What it recognizes is unknown. The data originate from a study of breast tumors, draining lymph nodes, adjacent tissues. Trimming removed 6 bases at V and 0 bases at J, with 11 bases between. The CDR3 totals 14 residues. Germline-derived CDR1 and CDR2 are SGHTA and FQGNSA. TCRdb reprocessed the multiplex PCR reads via MiXCR and lists one record per CDR3 protein. The data hold around 250,000 distinct CDR3 sequences, with roughly a third observed a single time. Overall study findings and caveats: Luminal-like breast cancer showed significantly greater tumor-nontumor repertoire similarity than basal-like breast cancer did. Most tumor T cells seemingly derive from lymph node, then expand in tumor. The lymph node origin of tumor T cells was framed as consistent with a hypothesis, not demonstrated.

The lymph nodes were axillary draining lymph nodes from breast cancer patients. The receptor's source is a female donor with breast cancer. Some clones in this sample may be carry-over from other donors' samples. The gene calls are TRBV7-2 and TRBJ1-1, with D possibly being TRBD1 (6 bases). The sample consisted of axillary lymph node tissue. This CDR3 is CASSRGTLNTEAFF. In DNA form, the CDR3 reads TGTGCCAGCAGTAGGGGGACTTTGAACACTGAAGCTTTCTTT.